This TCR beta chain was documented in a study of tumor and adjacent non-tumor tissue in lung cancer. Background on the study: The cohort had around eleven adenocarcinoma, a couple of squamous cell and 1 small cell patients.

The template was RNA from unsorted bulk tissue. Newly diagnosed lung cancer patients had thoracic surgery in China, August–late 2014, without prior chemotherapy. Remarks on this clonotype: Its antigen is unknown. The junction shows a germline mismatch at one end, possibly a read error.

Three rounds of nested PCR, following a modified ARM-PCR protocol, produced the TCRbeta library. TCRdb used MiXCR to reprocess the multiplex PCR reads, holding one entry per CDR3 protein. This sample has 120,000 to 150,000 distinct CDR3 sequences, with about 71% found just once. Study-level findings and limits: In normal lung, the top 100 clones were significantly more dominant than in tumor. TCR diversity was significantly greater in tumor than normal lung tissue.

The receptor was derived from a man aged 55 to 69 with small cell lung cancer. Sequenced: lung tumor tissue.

This CDR3 reads CASNLDEELFF. In DNA form, the CDR3 reads TGTGCCAGCAACTTAGATGAAGAATTGTTTTTT. The chain joins TRBV11-2 to TRBJ1-4; D not resolved. The CDR3 consists of 11 residues. Germline V lookup: CDR1 SGHAT, CDR2 FQNNGV.